The source of this T cell receptor (beta chain) is a study of human thymus T cells. The method was immunoSEQ multiplex PCR; TCRdb's version includes in-frame clones alone and lacks a portion of them. This sample has 75,000 to 90,000 clones, with just over 95% found just once. The thymus was resected at corrective cardiac surgery. All donors were healthy Finnish infants who were undergoing corrective surgery to treat congenital heart defects. To note about this clone: The antigen is unknown.

Study results and limitations: In thymic and blood repertoires alike, V and J usage looked biased. The related literature has documented a marked overlap of thymic repertoires among unrelated individuals.

Germline V gene lookup returns CDR1 SGHTA and CDR2 FQGTGA. The CDR3 contains 17 residues. V gave up 1 base and J gave up 3 bases; unmatched junction bases: 5. Sequencing was carried out using thymus tissue. The origin of this receptor is a boy younger than two with a congenital heart defect but otherwise immunologically healthy. The rearrangement uses TRBV7-3 and TRBJ2-2; TRBD2 matches 10 bases. The CDR3 loop reads CASSLRLAGAHTGELFF. The CDR3 coding sequence is TGTGCCAGCAGCTTAAGGCTAGCGGGGGCCCACACCGGGGAGCTGTTTTTT. The full variable domain, with the rest looked up from reference TRBV7-3 and TRBJ2-2, is GAGVSQTPSNKVTEKGKYVELRCDPISGHTALYWYRQSLGQGPEFLIYFQGTGAADDSGLPNDRFFAVRPEGSVSTLKIQRTERGDSAVYLCASSLRLAGAHTGELFFGEGSRLTVL.